The sequence of this TCR beta chain was determined in a study of blood T cell repertoires in COVID-19. Across the whole study: There were acute and convalescent COVID-19 samples, and they came from the United States, Italy and Spain. Sources were T cells, B-cell-depleted T cells, or PBMCs; the material itself was cDNA or gDNA.

Authors' processing steps: How many nucleated cells were present was estimated from reference gene primer amplification. The assay was immunoSEQ multiplex PCR, and TCRdb's table has in-frame clones only and misses some. The D gene and trimming were derived from the DNA, and the V and J assignments and clone size from that table. This sample carries around 160,000 clones, roughly 84% of them seen once, and the ten largest clones take 35% to 40%. The V segment lost 5 bases and the J segment 1 base; nucleotides outside the gene matches: 5. Germline loops: CDR1 SGHNT, CDR2 YYREEE (reference sequence). This CDR3 has 14 residues. In this sample, this clone turned up once.

Sequenced sample: peripheral blood. The chain carries TRBV5-4 and TRBJ1-2, with 7 bases aligning to TRBD1. This sequence originates from a human donor in a cohort sampled during active COVID-19. The DNA for the CDR3 is TGTGCCAGCAGTTTGAACAGGGGTAACTATGGCTACACCTTC. Translating gives CASSLNRGNYGYTF.